This T cell receptor (beta chain) was captured in a study of cytomegalovirus exposure and HLA in healthy donors (TCRdb year 2017). Concerning the study at large: An earlier analysis of roughly 630 of the donors reported more than 250 Gb of sequence data and some 100 million unique TCR beta sequences from some 180 million T cells. Class I and class II HLA loci were covered by the typing at four-digit resolution. The later analysis used no new phenotypic data to find candidate immune exposures, relying instead on TCR beta sequences and their occurrence across donors. Among a few hundred genotyped donors of the cohort, an average of 235,054 unique TCR beta nucleotide sequences were sequenced per donor, roughly 18% of them non-productive. Using immunosequencing, the study profiled T cell repertoires from about 650 subjects and related those repertoires to cytomegalovirus serostatus. To decide whether each TCR beta V gene segment behaved as functional or pseudogenic, an earlier analysis of fewer than 750 of the donors relied on high-throughput TCR beta sequencing. Of the 398 genotyped donors, about 80% fell in the genetic ancestry cluster associated with self-reported Caucasian donors. The study aimed to test whether signatures of past pathogen exposure could be identified by cataloging public T cell receptors. A separate validation cohort of roughly 130 different subjects was used in addition to the 666-subject first cohort. About five DR-DQ haplotypes were treated as single units for association and clustering because of strong linkage in the cohort. Around 330 gigabases of sequencing data and around 85 million unique TCR sequences made up an early release that covered 500 to 650 HLA-typed donors. To study patterns of TCR occurrence, a later analysis re-analyzed previously published TCR beta repertoires from 650 to 750 donors and added high-resolution HLA genotyping. Donor age, sex, ethnicity and CMV serostatus were collected together with the repertoire data. Typing coverage differed by locus: A, B, C, DRB1 and DQB1 were typed in about 629-630 donors, DQA1 in about 550, DPA1 in 600 to 610, and DPB1 in 472. A later genetic analysis used genome-wide SNP genotypes for about 55% of the 666 donors, treating that subset as a discovery cohort. To predict cytomegalovirus infection status, the study brought together high-throughput TCR immunosequencing, statistical association of individual TCRs with disease status, and machine learning. Every repertoire in the discovery cohort had been generated on one and the same sequencing platform. Points the paper makes about the study in general: In a later genetic analysis, a missense DCLRE1C variant was associated with V-gene and J-gene trimming of TCR beta chains, and the association was replicated in an independent cohort. In a later analysis, several top co-occurrence clusters were reported to appear linked to parvovirus B19, influenza, CMV and Epstein-Barr virus. Broadly in line with IMGT annotations, most TCR beta V segments showed up in productive rearrangements about 87% or about 30% of the time in an earlier analysis of around 550 of the donors. In a later analysis, TCR association rates were found to vary across HLA loci, with the most associated TCRs seen for DRB1 alleles and the fewest for HLA-C alleles. The sequencing pipeline was judged likely to have produced a cluster of highly shared sequence variants as a technical artifact. CMV serostatus was the only immune exposure information available for the cohort. In a later analysis, HLA-associated TCR beta chains were found to be more clonally expanded and to have lower generation probabilities than equally common non-associated chains. Because HLA typing was unavailable for some donors at each locus, only the typed subset was used in association tests. Sequencing depth was assumed to be roughly uniform across donors in the presence/absence analyses, though that assumption may not hold. In a later analysis, most CMV-associated TCR beta chains were found to appear HLA-restricted, with HLA associations seemingly driven largely by CMV exposure. Linkage disequilibrium might explain the correlated functional status among segregating V segments, but an unknown experimental factor could not be ruled out. The earlier analysis of about 600 of the donors excluded some 15 rarely observed V segments, including chromosome 9 orphons, because counts were too low. Only TCR beta chains were sequenced in this cohort, and the absence of alpha or paired-chain data limited detectable features. A further reported finding was that TCR beta sequences accurately predicted the HLA-A and HLA-B alleles for most subjects in the first cohort. Three of the identified cytomegalovirus-associated TCR beta chains were confirmed in vitro to be specific for cytomegalovirus antigens. Most TCR sequences were observed very rarely across donors, whereas some public TCRs were present in many individuals. In the study, 150 to 200 TCR beta chains were listed as associated with cytomegalovirus. The 87-base-pair reads could not distinguish some IMGT-functional V segments, including TRBV6-2 and TRBV6-3, so those segments were excluded. The classifier was reported to diagnose cytomegalovirus status with high specificity and sensitivity in both the original and validation cohorts. In a later analysis, around 17,000 TCR beta sequences were associated with specific HLA alleles at a false discovery rate of 0.05. A later genetic analysis reported fewer N-insertions in productive TCRs among donors in an Asian-associated ancestry cluster than the approximately 700-donor mean. The authors suggested that the approach could potentially be extended to other disease states and immunological phenotypes. Assigning TCR associations to individual alleles was difficult when HLA alleles, especially DR and DQ, strongly co-occurred.

The cohort was made up of roughly 670 healthy bone marrow donors. At the time of sampling, every cohort member was nominally healthy, though immune exposures that went unrecorded were likely present. The donor was CMV seropositive and belonged to the group of 270 or so seropositive cohort members. A peripheral blood sample was provided by each donor, and peripheral blood mononuclear cells were used for TCR beta sequencing. Genomic DNA extraction from the blood cell samples was performed with the Qiagen DNeasy Blood Extraction Kit. The library was built by means of the immunoSEQ multiplex PCR assay. The multiplex PCR relied on a mix of 60 forward primers for TCR Vbeta segments and 13 reverse primers for TCR Jbeta segments. The CDR3 region of rearranged TCR beta genes was amplified from genomic DNA with a multiplex PCR assay. Amplified TCR beta libraries were sequenced as 87-base-pair reads on the Illumina HiSeq System. The published analysis was carried out like this. Across the roughly 640 repertoires, a later analysis counted tens of millions of unique TCR beta chains, around 11 million of which were shared by at least two donors. A nearest-neighbor algorithm error-corrected the raw reads and collapsed the reads into unique sequences, merging closely related sequences to remove PCR and sequencing errors. CDR3 sequences were aligned to IMGT reference sequences to assign V, D and J gene segments. For a sequence to be retained, at least a six-nucleotide match to both a V gene segment and a J gene segment was required. A rearrangement was called productive if the CDR3 had no stop codons and remained in frame with V and J, and every other rearrangement was called non-productive. Following IMGT convention, CDR3 was defined as the stretch from the second conserved V-encoded cysteine up to the conserved J-encoded phenylalanine. The earlier analysis of around 640 of the donors excluded sequences that lacked an unambiguous match to a single V gene segment. In an earlier analysis of 500 to 750 of the donors, V segments were called functional above 56.7% productive rearrangements and were called segregating when the between-donor standard deviation exceeded 5%. A statistical classification framework was developed to diagnose cytomegalovirus status using the catalog of TCR beta chain sequences. In a later analysis, TCR nucleotide sequences were compared against IMGT/GENE-DB human TR gene sequences so that V and J genes could be assigned. A later analysis assigned CDR3 sequences and most-parsimonious VDJ recombination scenarios with the TCRdist pipeline. In a later analysis, each TCR beta chain was defined by its CDR3 amino acid sequence together with its V-gene family, and reads without a unique V-gene family were excluded. A later analysis removed 450 to 600 highly shared, low-generation-probability nucleotide sequences to deal with suspected cross-contamination and a sequencing artifact. A later analysis calculated a clonal expansion index for each public chain from normalized within-repertoire ranks of inferred template counts. Generation probabilities in a later analysis came from a VDJ recombination model fitted to out-of-frame rearrangements, and those results were checked against IGoR. A later analysis scored TCR-TCR, TCR-HLA and TCR-CMV co-occurrence with hypergeometric tests, applying a repertoire-size bias correction to TCR pairs. A later analysis estimated false discovery rates by permuting HLA or CMV assignments 20 times. In a later analysis, co-occurring TCRs were grouped using DBSCAN, and TCRdist sequence similarity was added for clustering within HLA-allele-positive subsets. Repertoires with fewer than 30,000 or more than 120,000 public chains were left out of co-occurrence clustering, as were five repertoires with anomalous nucleotide sharing. Here the immuneACCESS table is served through TCRdb, limited to in-frame sequences with V and J called. Missing clones are a known gap in these copies; in checked studies unresolved V genes cover under half, and the rest lacks a known reason. Clone size and V and J calls were adopted from that table, with D and trimming inferred from the DNA. Here the sample has 95,000 to 120,000 clones; roughly 67% occur a single time. The ten biggest clones cover roughly 8.7% of the sample.

The junction carries 13 bases between V and J, which are trimmed by 3 bases and 0 bases respectively. The CDR3 has 16 amino acids, counting the end cysteine and phenylalanine. Just the 48-base CDR3 DNA is kept, in frame starting at base 1. CDR1 and CDR2 are drawn from the germline V gene: SNHLY, FYNNEI. Comments on this clone: The antigen it binds to is not known. Per-base qualities were not stored, and no clone one base away is much larger.

This TCR was recovered from a man aged 18 to 30 in good health and CMV-seropositive. The V gene is TRBV2 and the J gene is TRBJ2-3; the D gene is perhaps TRBD1, from 6 matching bases. Sequencing was performed on PBMCs. The CDR3 in this case is CASSDIGQGSTDTQYF. The nucleotides read TGTGCCAGCAGTGACATAGGGCAGGGGAGCACAGATACGCAGTATTTT.